The T cell receptor (beta chain) described here comes from a study of vaccination and CD4 T cells after COVID-19. As for the study in general: About 9 convalescent cases were mild and one was severe, and all had been SARS-CoV-2 positive by nasal swab PCR.

Details on this clonotype: What it binds is not known.

The Oncomine TCR Beta short-read assay sequenced DNA from cultured CD4+ T cells. Genomic DNA was extracted from cultured CD4+ T cells. TCRdb re-analysed the PCR reads in MiXCR, keeping a single row per CDR3 protein. The data contain about 11,000 distinct CDR3 sequences, roughly two thirds of them seen just once; the ten biggest clones take up 14%. This CDR3 has 15 amino acids. After removal of 3 bases from V and 4 bases from J, the junction contained 7 bases not matched to a gene. The V gene's germline CDR1 is SGHNT and CDR2 YENEEA. As for treatment: approximately nine-day PBMC culture with coronavirus spike peptide pools or control peptides (ViraFEST assay). Cultures used 2 million or so PBMCs per well, about 9.9 IU/ml IL-2 and around 10 ug/ml peptides.

Source material: CD4+ T cells from blood, cultured in vitro. This TCR came from a human donor who had recovered from COVID-19. The chain combines TRBV11-3 with TRBJ1-1, with 8 bases fitting TRBD1. CDR3 sequence (DNA): TGTGCCAGCAGCTTCCGTGGGACAGGAGGCACTGAAGCTTTCTTT. Its protein product is CASSFRGTGGTEAFF.